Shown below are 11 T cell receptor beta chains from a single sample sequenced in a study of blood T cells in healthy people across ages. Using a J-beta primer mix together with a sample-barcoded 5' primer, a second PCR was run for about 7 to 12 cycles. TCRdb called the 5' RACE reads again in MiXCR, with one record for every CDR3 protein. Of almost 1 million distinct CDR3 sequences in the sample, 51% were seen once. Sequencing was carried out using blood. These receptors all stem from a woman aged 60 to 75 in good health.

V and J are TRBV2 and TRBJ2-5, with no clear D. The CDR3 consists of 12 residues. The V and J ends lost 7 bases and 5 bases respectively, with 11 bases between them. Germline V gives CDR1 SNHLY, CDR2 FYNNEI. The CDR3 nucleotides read TGTGCCAGCAAGTTAGCCGGCGAGACCCAGTACTTC. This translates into CASKLAGETQYF.

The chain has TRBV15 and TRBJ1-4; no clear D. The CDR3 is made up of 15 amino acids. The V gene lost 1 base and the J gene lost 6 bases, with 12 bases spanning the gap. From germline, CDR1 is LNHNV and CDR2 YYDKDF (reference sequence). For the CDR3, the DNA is TGTGCCACCAGCAGAGTTCCGGGGATGGATGAAAAACTGTTTTTT. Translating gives CATSRVPGMDEKLFF.

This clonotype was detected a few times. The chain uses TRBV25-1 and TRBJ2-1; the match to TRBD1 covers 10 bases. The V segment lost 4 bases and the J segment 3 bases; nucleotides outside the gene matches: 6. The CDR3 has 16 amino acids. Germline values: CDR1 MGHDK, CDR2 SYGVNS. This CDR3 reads CASSGGQGPLYNEQFF. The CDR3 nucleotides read TGTGCCAGCAGTGGGGGACAGGGGCCTCTCTACAATGAGCAGTTCTTC.

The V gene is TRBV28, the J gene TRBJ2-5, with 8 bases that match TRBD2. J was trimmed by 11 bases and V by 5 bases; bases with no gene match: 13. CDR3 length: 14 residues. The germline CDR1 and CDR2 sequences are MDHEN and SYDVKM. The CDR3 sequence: CASSKSGTRGEQYF. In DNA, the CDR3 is TGTGCCAGCAGTAAGTCCGGGACTAGGGGAGAGCAGTACTTC.

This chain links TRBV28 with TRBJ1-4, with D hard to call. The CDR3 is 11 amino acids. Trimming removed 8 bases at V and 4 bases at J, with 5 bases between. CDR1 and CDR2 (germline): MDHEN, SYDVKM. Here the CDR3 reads CASHHNEKLFF. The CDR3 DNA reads TGTGCCAGCCACCATAATGAAAAACTGTTTTTT. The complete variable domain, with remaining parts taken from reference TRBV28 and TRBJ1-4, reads DVKVTQSSRYLVKRTGEKVFLECVQDMDHENMFWYRQDPGLGLRLIYFSYDVKMKEKGDIPEGYSVSREKKERFSLILESASTNQTSMYLCASHHNEKLFFGSGTQLSVL.

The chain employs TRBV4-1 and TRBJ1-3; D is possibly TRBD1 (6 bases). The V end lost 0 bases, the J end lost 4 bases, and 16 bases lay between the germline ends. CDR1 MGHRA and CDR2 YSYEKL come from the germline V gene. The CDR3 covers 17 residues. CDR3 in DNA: TGCGCCAGCAGCCAAGATAAGAGGACAGTCCACGGAAACACCATATATTTT. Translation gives CASSQDKRTVHGNTIYF.

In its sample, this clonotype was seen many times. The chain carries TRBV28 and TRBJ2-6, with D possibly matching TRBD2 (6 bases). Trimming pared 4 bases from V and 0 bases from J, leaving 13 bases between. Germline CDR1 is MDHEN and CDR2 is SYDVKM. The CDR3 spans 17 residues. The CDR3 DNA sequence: TGTGCCAGCAGTTCGGGACTCCTTAGCTCTGGGGCCAACGTCCTGACTTTC. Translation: CASSSGLLSSGANVLTF. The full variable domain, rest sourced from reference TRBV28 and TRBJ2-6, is DVKVTQSSRYLVKRTGEKVFLECVQDMDHENMFWYRQDPGLGLRLIYFSYDVKMKEKGDIPEGYSVSREKKERFSLILESASTNQTSMYLCASSSGLLSSGANVLTFGAGSRLTVL.

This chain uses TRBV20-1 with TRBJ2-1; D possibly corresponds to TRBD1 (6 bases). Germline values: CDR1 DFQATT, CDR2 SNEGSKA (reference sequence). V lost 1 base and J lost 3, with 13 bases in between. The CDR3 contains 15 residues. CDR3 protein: CSARGVTGVYNEQFF. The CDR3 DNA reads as TGCAGTGCTAGAGGCGTGACAGGCGTCTACAATGAGCAGTTCTTC.

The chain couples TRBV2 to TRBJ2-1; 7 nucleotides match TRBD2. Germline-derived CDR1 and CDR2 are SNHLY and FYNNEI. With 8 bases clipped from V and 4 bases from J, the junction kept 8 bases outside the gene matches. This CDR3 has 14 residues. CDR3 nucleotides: TGTGCCAGCTCCGTCGGACTAGTTTACAATGAGCAGTTCTTC. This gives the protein CASSVGLVYNEQFF.

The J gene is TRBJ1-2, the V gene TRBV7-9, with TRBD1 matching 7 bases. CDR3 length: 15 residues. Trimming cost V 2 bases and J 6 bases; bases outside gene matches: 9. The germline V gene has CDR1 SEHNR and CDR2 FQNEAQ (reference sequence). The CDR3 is CASSLLERGPNGYTF. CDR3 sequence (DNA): TGTGCCAGCAGCTTACTCGAGAGGGGGCCCAATGGCTACACCTTC.

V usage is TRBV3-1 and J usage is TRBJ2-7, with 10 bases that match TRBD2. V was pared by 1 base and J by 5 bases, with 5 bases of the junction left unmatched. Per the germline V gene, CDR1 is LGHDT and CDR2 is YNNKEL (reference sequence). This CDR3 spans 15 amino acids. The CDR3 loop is CASSQVRTSGNEQYF. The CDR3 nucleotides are TGTGCCAGCAGCCAAGTTCGGACTAGCGGAAACGAGCAGTACTTC.